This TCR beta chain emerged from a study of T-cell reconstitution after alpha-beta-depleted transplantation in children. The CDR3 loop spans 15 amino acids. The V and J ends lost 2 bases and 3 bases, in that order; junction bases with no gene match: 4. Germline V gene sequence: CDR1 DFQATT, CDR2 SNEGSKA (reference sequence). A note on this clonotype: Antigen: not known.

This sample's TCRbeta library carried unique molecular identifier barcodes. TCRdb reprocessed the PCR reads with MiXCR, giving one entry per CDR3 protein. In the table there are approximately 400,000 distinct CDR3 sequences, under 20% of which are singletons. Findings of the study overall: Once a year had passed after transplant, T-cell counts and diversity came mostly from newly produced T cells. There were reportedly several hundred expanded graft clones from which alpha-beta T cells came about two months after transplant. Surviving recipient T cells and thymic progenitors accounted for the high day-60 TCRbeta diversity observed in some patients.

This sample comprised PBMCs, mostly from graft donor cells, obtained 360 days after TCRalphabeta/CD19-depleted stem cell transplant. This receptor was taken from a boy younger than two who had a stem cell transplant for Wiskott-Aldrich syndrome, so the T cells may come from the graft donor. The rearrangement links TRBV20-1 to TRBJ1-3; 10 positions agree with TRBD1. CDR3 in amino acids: CSARRQGARGNTIYF. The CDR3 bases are TGCAGTGCTAGACGACAGGGGGCGCGTGGAAACACCATATATTTT.